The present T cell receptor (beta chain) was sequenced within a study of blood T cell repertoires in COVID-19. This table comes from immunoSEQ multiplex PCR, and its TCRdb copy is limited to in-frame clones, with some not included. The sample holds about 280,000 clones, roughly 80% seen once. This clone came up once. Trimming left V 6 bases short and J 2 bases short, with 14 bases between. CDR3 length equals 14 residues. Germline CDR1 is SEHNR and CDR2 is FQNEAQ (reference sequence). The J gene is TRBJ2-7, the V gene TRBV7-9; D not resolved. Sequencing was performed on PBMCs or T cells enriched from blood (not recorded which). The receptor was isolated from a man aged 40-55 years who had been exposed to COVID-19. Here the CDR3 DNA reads TGTGCCAGCAGTCCATGGTGGGCAGCCTACGAGCAGTACTTC. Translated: CASSPWWAAYEQYF.